A selection of T cell receptor beta chains follows, all from one sample in a study of cytomegalovirus exposure and HLA in healthy donors. TCRdb's copy holds only in-frame clones and misses some; the assay was immunoSEQ multiplex PCR. Recorded here are some 96,000 clones; the top ten clones represent 3% to 4%. The source material was PBMCs. These receptor sequences come from a woman in her twenties or thirties in good health and CMV-seronegative. Each CDR3 is given with its conserved first and last residue. A D gene is named only where the DNA matches it firmly.

V gene: TRBV21-1; J gene: TRBJ1-5; D gene: NA; CDR3 protein: CASSKEGEGSNQPQHF; CDR3 DNA: TGTGCCAGCAGCAAAGAGGGGGAGGGAAGCAATCAGCCCCAGCATTTT
V gene: TRBV27; J gene: TRBJ1-1; D gene: TRBD1; CDR3 protein: CASSLLAGGLNTEAFF; CDR3 DNA: TGTGCCAGCAGTTTATTGGCAGGGGGCTTGAACACTGAAGCTTTCTTT
V gene: TRBV7-6; J gene: TRBJ2-7; D gene: TRBD2; CDR3 protein: CASSLGLAGVGEQYF; CDR3 DNA: TGTGCCAGCAGCTTAGGCCTAGCGGGAGTGGGCGAGCAGTACTTC
V gene: TRBV7-9; J gene: TRBJ1-2; D gene: TRBD1; CDR3 protein: CASTRTGTGGAKGYTF; CDR3 DNA: TGTGCCAGCACCAGAACGGGGACAGGGGGCGCGAAGGGCTACACCTTC
V gene: TRBV18; J gene: TRBJ2-7; D gene: NA; CDR3 protein: CASSRRETVEQYF; CDR3 DNA: TGTGCCAGCTCACGACGGGAGACCGTTGAGCAGTACTTC
V gene: TRBV4-1; J gene: TRBJ1-2; D gene: TRBD1; CDR3 protein: CASSHPGQGNYGYTF; CDR3 DNA: TGCGCCAGCAGCCACCCGGGACAGGGAAACTATGGCTACACCTTC
V gene: TRBV7-8; J gene: TRBJ2-2; D gene: TRBD1; CDR3 protein: CAGRQGNTGELFF; CDR3 DNA: TGTGCCGGACGACAGGGTAATACCGGGGAGCTGTTTTTT
V gene: TRBV7-2; J gene: TRBJ2-2; D gene: TRBD2; CDR3 protein: CASSSGLARGAGELFF; CDR3 DNA: TGTGCCAGCAGCTCGGGACTAGCTAGGGGGGCCGGGGAGCTGTTTTTT
V gene: TRBV7-9; J gene: TRBJ2-5; D gene: TRBD1; CDR3 protein: CASSITGAGETQYF; CDR3 DNA: TGTGCCAGCAGCATTACAGGGGCCGGGGAGACCCAGTACTTC
V gene: TRBV6-5; J gene: TRBJ1-2; D gene: TRBD1; CDR3 protein: CASSYLGGQAGGYTF; CDR3 DNA: TGTGCCAGCAGTTATCTAGGCGGACAGGCGGGCGGCTACACCTTC
V gene: TRBV5-1; J gene: TRBJ2-3; D gene: TRBD1; CDR3 protein: CASSLDGTDTDTQYF; CDR3 DNA: TGCGCCAGCAGCTTGGATGGGACAGACACAGATACGCAGTATTTT
V gene: TRBV6-1; J gene: TRBJ2-7; D gene: TRBD2; CDR3 protein: CASSEFILAGGHLDEQYF; CDR3 DNA: TGTGCCAGCAGTGAATTCATACTAGCGGGAGGGCATCTCGACGAGCAGTACTTC
V gene: TRBV7-3; J gene: TRBJ2-3; D gene: NA; CDR3 protein: CASSDWGGTDTQYF; CDR3 DNA: TGTGCCAGCAGCGACTGGGGAGGCACAGATACGCAGTATTTT
V gene: TRBV6-1; J gene: TRBJ1-5; D gene: TRBD1; CDR3 protein: CASSAQQGELYSNQPQHF; CDR3 DNA: TGTGCCAGCAGTGCCCAGCAGGGGGAACTTTATAGCAATCAGCCCCAGCATTTT
V gene: TRBV6-6; J gene: TRBJ1-1; D gene: TRBD1; CDR3 protein: CASRGQGAGTEAFF; CDR3 DNA: TGTGCCAGCAGAGGACAGGGTGCGGGCACTGAAGCTTTCTTT
V gene: TRBV10-3; J gene: TRBJ2-5; D gene: TRBD2; CDR3 protein: CAISETGKASGGETQYF; CDR3 DNA: TGTGCCATCAGTGAGACTGGTAAGGCTAGCGGGGGCGAGACCCAGTACTTC
V gene: TRBV30; J gene: TRBJ1-1; D gene: NA; CDR3 protein: CAWNPGINTEAFF; CDR3 DNA: TGTGCCTGGAATCCAGGGATTAACACTGAAGCTTTCTTT
V gene: TRBV15; J gene: TRBJ1-2; D gene: NA; CDR3 protein: CATSRDVGGDYGYTF; CDR3 DNA: TGTGCCACCAGCAGAGATGTCGGGGGGGACTATGGCTACACCTTC
V gene: TRBV19; J gene: TRBJ1-1; D gene: TRBD1; CDR3 protein: CASSDRGLNTEAFF; CDR3 DNA: TGTGCCAGTAGTGACAGGGGTTTGAACACTGAAGCTTTCTTT
V gene: TRBV2; J gene: TRBJ1-5; D gene: NA; CDR3 protein: CASSAGMNSNQPQHF; CDR3 DNA: TGTGCCAGCAGTGCAGGGATGAATAGCAATCAGCCCCAGCATTTT
V gene: TRBV6-1; J gene: TRBJ1-3; D gene: TRBD1; CDR3 protein: CASRTGDSGNTIYF; CDR3 DNA: TGTGCCAGCAGAACAGGGGACTCTGGAAACACCATATATTTT
V gene: TRBV7-9; J gene: TRBJ1-1; D gene: TRBD1; CDR3 protein: CASSLITGVGEAFF; CDR3 DNA: TGTGCCAGCAGCCTAATAACAGGGGTGGGTGAAGCTTTCTTT
V gene: TRBV29-1; J gene: TRBJ2-1; D gene: TRBD2; CDR3 protein: CSLEGTSGIYNEQFF; CDR3 DNA: TGCAGCCTCGAAGGGACTAGCGGAATCTACAATGAGCAGTTCTTC